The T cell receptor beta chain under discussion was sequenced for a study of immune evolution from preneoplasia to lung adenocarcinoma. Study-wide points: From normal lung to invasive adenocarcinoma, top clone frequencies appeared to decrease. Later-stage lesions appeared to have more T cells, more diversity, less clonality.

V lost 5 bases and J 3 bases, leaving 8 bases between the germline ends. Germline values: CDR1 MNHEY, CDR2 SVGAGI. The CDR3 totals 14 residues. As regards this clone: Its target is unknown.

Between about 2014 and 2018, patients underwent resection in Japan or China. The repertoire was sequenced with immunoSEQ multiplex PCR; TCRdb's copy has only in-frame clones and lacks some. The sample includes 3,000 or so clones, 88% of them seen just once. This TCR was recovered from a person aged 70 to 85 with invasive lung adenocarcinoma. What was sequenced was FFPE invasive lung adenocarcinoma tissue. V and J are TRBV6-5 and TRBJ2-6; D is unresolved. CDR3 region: CASSHTIGANVLTF. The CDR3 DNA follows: TGTGCCAGCAGTCACACCATTGGGGCCAACGTCCTGACTTTC.